The 9 T cell receptor beta chains reported below all come from one sample, sequenced in a study of blood T cell repertoires in COVID-19. This table comes from immunoSEQ multiplex PCR, and its TCRdb copy is limited to in-frame clones, with some not included. Of 80,000 or so clones listed, more than 75% were seen once; the top ten hold around 6.9%. The sequenced sample was peripheral blood. The source is a human donor in a cohort sampled during active COVID-19.

The chain recombines TRBV5-1 with TRBJ1-2; D is uncertain. V lost 2 bases and J 6 bases, leaving 11 bases between the germline ends. Germline V gene lookup returns CDR1 SGHRS and CDR2 YFSETQ. CDR3 length: 13 amino acids. CDR3 in DNA: TGCGCCAGCAGCTTCGAGACAATAGATGGCTACACCTTC. Its translation is CASSFETIDGYTF.

This rearrangement joins TRBV15 to TRBJ2-7, with D possibly TRBD1 on 6 matching bases. The V and J ends lost 1 base and 0 bases respectively, with 10 bases between them. CDR3 length: 15 amino acids. Looked up from germline, CDR1 is LNHNV and CDR2 is YYDKDF (reference sequence). The CDR3 protein is CATSRGGLSSYEQYF. The CDR3 DNA is TGTGCCACCAGCAGAGGGGGGCTTAGCTCCTACGAGCAGTACTTC.

The rearrangement uses TRBV27 and TRBJ1-5; 9 positions agree with TRBD1. The V segment lost 8 bases and the J segment 0 bases; nucleotides outside the gene matches: 5. This CDR3 is built from 15 residues. Germline V lookup: CDR1 MNHEY, CDR2 SMNVEV (reference sequence). The CDR3 here is CASSWGQGSNQPQHF. For the CDR3, the DNA is TGTGCCAGCTCGTGGGGACAGGGTAGCAATCAGCCCCAGCATTTT.

The chain is built from TRBV19 and TRBJ1-1; the match to TRBD1 covers 7 bases. This CDR3 contains 14 residues. Looked up from germline, CDR1 is LNHDA and CDR2 is SQIVND (reference sequence). The V and J ends lost 6 bases and 7 bases, in that order; junction bases with no gene match: 11. CDR3 sequence: CASSLRGGENEAFF. The CDR3 DNA sequence: TGTGCCAGTAGCCTCCGAGGGGGCGAGAATGAAGCTTTCTTT.

This clone was seen a few times. This rearrangement joins TRBV5-4 to TRBJ2-7, with TRBD1 matching over 7 bases. J gave up 2 bases and V 4 bases, and 9 bases lay outside the gene matches. CDR3 length equals 15 residues. Germline V gene lookup returns CDR1 SGHNT and CDR2 YYREEE (reference sequence). CDR3 sequence reads: CASSLGQAAPYEQYF. For the CDR3, the DNA is TGTGCCAGCAGCCTAGGACAGGCTGCGCCCTACGAGCAGTACTTC.

The rearrangement uses TRBV24-1 and TRBJ2-3; 10 bases match TRBD1. V lost 6 bases and J lost 5; bases outside the gene matches: 7. Germline-derived CDR1 and CDR2 are KGHDR and SFDVKD. The CDR3 sequence is 15 residues long. The CDR3 region is CATSTGTGEVDTQYF. In DNA, the CDR3 is TGTGCCACCAGTACCGGGACAGGGGAAGTAGATACGCAGTATTTT.

The rearrangement joins TRBV5-1 to TRBJ1-1; D may be TRBD1 (6 bases). CDR1 is SGHRS and CDR2 is YFSETQ in the germline V gene. V was shortened by 4 bases and J by 4 bases, with 11 bases between the two germline ends. CDR3 length equals 13 residues. CDR3: CASSGDIITEAFF. The CDR3, as DNA: TGCGCCAGCAGCGGGGACATAATCACTGAAGCTTTCTTT.

The chain employs TRBV2 and TRBJ2-5; no clear D. Per the germline V gene, CDR1 is SNHLY and CDR2 is FYNNEI. The V end lost 6 bases, the J end lost 11 bases, and 22 bases lay between the germline ends. The CDR3 spans 14 residues. CDR3 amino acids: CASSLDVGRPGQYF. CDR3 bases: TGTGCCAGCAGCCTTGACGTCGGTAGGCCCGGGCAGTACTTC.

The chain uses TRBV7-3 and TRBJ1-2; D is ambiguous. There are 13 residues in the CDR3. Trimming cost V 4 bases and J 7 bases, with 13 bases left between them. In germline, CDR1 is SGHTA, CDR2 FQGTGA. In nucleotides, the CDR3 is TGTGCCAGCAGCTACCGGCGGGAGGGTGGCTACACCTTC. It translates to CASSYRREGGYTF. Full variable domain (outside the CDR3, taken from reference TRBV7-3 and TRBJ1-2): GAGVSQTPSNKVTEKGKYVELRCDPISGHTALYWYRQSLGQGPEFLIYFQGTGAADDSGLPNDRFFAVRPEGSVSTLKIQRTERGDSAVYLCASSYRREGGYTFGSGTRLTVV.